The entry below describes one T cell receptor beta chain. This sample is drawn from a study of sequential checkpoint blockade in melanoma. About the research overall: Randomization was 1:1 between first-line nivolumab→ipilimumab and ipilimumab→nivolumab. Maintenance nivolumab came after either treatment sequence.

Treatment noted: randomized to nivolumab then ipilimumab (arm A) or the reverse (arm B). From thawed PBMCs, live CD3+CD8+ cells negative for CD19 and CD56 were sorted. This CDR3 comprises 16 residues. V dropped 0 bases and J dropped 0 bases, with 11 bases sitting between them. Germline V gives CDR1 SGHTA, CDR2 FQGNSA. Clones were sequenced by immunoSEQ multiplex PCR, and TCRdb holds only the in-frame ones, with some missing. This table has roughly 23,000 clones, around 86% appearing once. This receptor was taken from a human donor with melanoma. Sequenced here: CD8+ T cells sorted from blood (inferred from file names), sampled from a patient given nivolumab and ipilimumab in sequence. V is TRBV7-2 and J is TRBJ1-1, with D unresolved. The CDR3 nucleotides are TGTGCCAGCAGCTTAGCAGTATACAGAATGAACACTGAAGCTTTCTTT. The encoded protein is CASSLAVYRMNTEAFF.